This TCR beta chain was recovered during a study of T cells in Graves' hyperthyroidism and ophthalmopathy (dated by TCRdb to between 2018 and 2021). At the level of the whole study: Peripheral blood was collected at initial diagnosis, before any treatment. To identify TCR V-J signatures that set the groups apart, the researchers used a discovery cohort of about a hundred patients, made up of roughly 45 with Graves' ophthalmopathy and 57 with stable Graves' hyperthyroidism. Prospective prediction of ophthalmopathy was tested in an independent validation cohort consisting of 18 to 20 hyperthyroidism patients and 15 or so patients who later progressed to ophthalmopathy. For training and testing, the 100 or so patients in the discovery cohort were randomly divided in a 7:3 ratio. The study also compared thyroid tissue and blood T-cell repertoires from roughly 6 Graves' hyperthyroidism patients. After blood sampling, hyperthyroidism patients were treated with methimazole at a starting dose of 30 mg daily, and ophthalmopathy patients were treated with high-dose intravenous methylprednisolone. The paper reports TCR Vbeta CDR3 sequencing of more than 120 peripheral blood samples: 40 or so ophthalmopathy, under 80 hyperthyroidism and around 17 progressor patients. Beyond this particular receptor, the publication reports: In cross-validation, a model built on a 13 V-J signature told ophthalmopathy apart from stable hyperthyroidism with 85% to 90% sensitivity and roughly 81% specificity, and in testing the same model reached 80%/75%. In validation, the model predicted progression to ophthalmopathy with 60% to 71% sensitivity and less than 75% specificity, a median of about six months before onset. Most expanded thyroid clonotypes (frequency above 0.001) were also found in blood, which suggests that blood repertoires may mirror thyroid immune responses. Sample size was not statistically predetermined, and blinding of investigators to group allocation was not performed.

The TCR beta CDR3 regions were amplified from the RNA transcripts. A first-round RT-PCR of the TCR CDR3 used the HTBI primer set with the Qiagen OneStep RT-PCR kit. The libraries were constructed in a second round of multiplex PCR and then size-selected and purified. Paired-end sequencing of the libraries was performed with 100 bp reads on an Illumina HiSeq2000. On the study's bioinformatics: Raw data were processed with SOAPnuke, discarding reads with adapters, uncalled bases, mean Phred below 15, or no exact constant-primer or identifier match. COPE v1.2.5 was used to merge the high-quality paired reads, and each unique nucleotide sequence was defined as a clonotype. MiTCR v1.1 was used to align the clonotypes against IMGT TRBV, TRBD and TRBJ reference segments. Only V-J combinations with frequency above 0.0001, covering about 99% of repertoires, were analysed. The TCS score was defined as F50 (clonal expansion) divided by E x V (chaos), with BLOSUM62-based TCRdist calculated between CDR3 peptides within each V-J. Welch's t-statistics and random forest reduced 450 to 600 V-J features to 13, which were used in a naive Bayes classifier (R e1071). TCRdb reworked the public reads: Q25 trimming with fastp, MiXCR clone assembly, productive beta chains retained. Each CDR3 protein gets just one entry, which takes the most common genes and DNA from the rows behind it. These V and J calls rely on TCRdb rather than the paper's analysis. This sample gives approximately 250,000 distinct CDR3 sequences in total; almost 25% of them show up just once. The ten largest make up under 40% of the sample.

CDR1 and CDR2 were assigned from the germline V gene (reference sequence) as SEHNR and FQNEAQ. Trimming leaves V shorter by 5 bases and J shorter by 4 bases, with the junction holding 3 bases beyond the gene matches. The CDR3 spans 13 residues, from the cysteine through the phenylalanine. Only CDR3 DNA is held: 39 bases, read in frame from base 1. Comment on this clonotype: Its antigen has not been determined. No base-level quality is on record; no much larger clone is a single base apart.

Ophthalmopathy patients had moderately to severely active disease, Clinical Activity Score of at least 3, NOSPECS grade of at least 4, and duration under 3 months. Any patient with an uncontrolled infection, another autoimmune disease, pregnancy or lactation was excluded. Clinical symptoms, serum thyroxine and TRAb, thyroid ultrasound, and orbital computed tomography formed the basis for the diagnoses. Ficoll-Paque density gradient centrifugation was used to isolate PBMCs from around 10 ml of fresh peripheral blood. Trizol reagent was used to extract total RNA, and RNA quality was then checked on an Agilent 2100 Bioanalyzer.

This clonotype originated in a woman aged 40 to 50 with Graves' ophthalmopathy. The sequence is built from TRBV7-9 and TRBJ1-2; 8 central nucleotides agree with TRBD1. Sequencing was performed on blood. The nucleotide sequence reads TGTGCCAGCAGCAACGACAGGGGCTATGGCTACACCTTC. Its coded protein is CASSNDRGYGYTF.